These T cell receptor beta chains were read from a single sample in a study of STAT5B mutations in CD4+ large granular lymphocyte leukemia. TCRdb's table, derived via immunoSEQ multiplex PCR, lists solely in-frame clones and lacks some. The sample consists of under 50,000 clones, about 80% of them appearing once. Sequencing was carried out using CD4+ T cells from blood buffy coats. These receptors came from a human donor in good health. Both conserved end residues are part of each CDR3. A D gene is named only where the DNA matches it firmly. Clone size is stated in some rows and not others, as once, few, many or a class when expanded.

D | J | size | V | DNA | CDR3
- | TRBJ1-4 | - | TRBV7-3 | TGTGCCAGCACCTTCTTAGTGGAAAAACTGTTTTTT | CASTFLVEKLFF
- | TRBJ2-2 | - | TRBV7-9 | TGTGCCAGCAGCAAGGGACAGAACACCGGGGAGCTGTTTTTT | CASSKGQNTGELFF
TRBD2 | TRBJ2-3 | once | TRBV30 | TGTGCCTGGAGCCCTGGGGGTCTAGCGGGGGGGTCCTTGGATACGCAGTATTTT | CAWSPGGLAGGSLDTQYF
- | TRBJ2-3 | - | TRBV9 | TGTGCCAGCAGCGTAGCCGCAGGGAGCACAGATACGCAGTATTTT | CASSVAAGSTDTQYF
- | TRBJ2-3 | - | TRBV19 | TGTGCCAGTAGTATCCCCGGGAGAGGAGGAGATACGCAGTATTTT | CASSIPGRGGDTQYF
- | TRBJ2-3 | - | TRBV27 | TGTGCCAGCAGTTTATTCCCCCGGGACACGGGCACAGATACGCAGTATTTT | CASSLFPRDTGTDTQYF
- | TRBJ1-1 | - | TRBV13 | TGTGCCAGCAGCTTAGAGGGCAGGGGAATTAAAGCTTTCTTT | CASSLEGRGIKAFF
- | TRBJ1-3 | - | TRBV6-5 | TGTGCCAGCAGTTACTCTCATGGGGCAAACACCATATATTTT | CASSYSHGANTIYF
- | TRBJ1-5 | - | TRBV6-1 | TGTGCCAGCAGTCTGGGTCCAGGGGGCAATCAGCCCCAGCATTTT | CASSLGPGGNQPQHF
- | TRBJ2-7 | - | TRBV28 | TGTGCCATTAAACCCTCGGGTAGGCAAACCTACGAGCAGTACTTC | CAIKPSGRQTYEQYF
TRBD1 | TRBJ2-2 | - | TRBV28 | TGTGCCAGCAGTTTTAAAGTGGGCAGGGGGCGCACCGGGGAGCTGTTTTTT | CASSFKVGRGRTGELFF
TRBD1 | TRBJ2-5 | - | TRBV5-6 | TGTGCCAGCAGCTTCATTCGGGACAGGGCCCAAGAGACCCAGTACTTC | CASSFIRDRAQETQYF
TRBD1 | TRBJ2-1 | - | TRBV4-2 | TGTGCCAGCAGCCTCCTACCGGGACAGGGCTACAATGAGCAGTTCTTC | CASSLLPGQGYNEQFF
- | TRBJ2-1 | - | TRBV7-3 | TGTGCCAGCAGCCCCGGGGCTGGGTACAATGAGCAGTTCTTC | CASSPGAGYNEQFF
- | TRBJ1-1 | - | TRBV7-7 | TGTGCCAGCAGCGTCGACGGGAACACTGAAGCTTTCTTT | CASSVDGNTEAFF
- | TRBJ2-3 | - | TRBV29-1 | TGCAGCGTAGACGGTCACAGGGCAGATACGCAGTATTTT | CSVDGHRADTQYF
TRBD2 | TRBJ2-1 | - | TRBV9 | TGTGCCAGCAGCGTAGCATTTGGTCTAGCGGGAGAAAACAATGAGCAGTTCTTC | CASSVAFGLAGENNEQFF
- | TRBJ2-1 | once | TRBV11-2 | TGTGCCAGCAGCTCCCGAGGCGGCAGGGGGGGGTACAATGAGCAGTTCTTC | CASSSRGGRGGYNEQFF
- | TRBJ1-2 | once | TRBV7-2 | TGTGCCAGCAGAGCCAGCTTATCAGGACGGGGTGGCTATGGCTACACCTTC | CASRASLSGRGGYGYTF
TRBD1 | TRBJ1-1 | few | TRBV7-9 | TGTGCCAGCAGCTTAGCGGGGGACAGGAACACTGAAGCTTTCTTT | CASSLAGDRNTEAFF
TRBD1 | TRBJ1-2 | - | TRBV5-1 | TGCGCCAGCAGCTTGGGGACAGGGGCCCACTTC | CASSLGTGAHF
TRBD1 | TRBJ1-2 | few | TRBV29-1 | TGCAGCGTACTGGACAGGGGGACTAACTATGGCTACACCTTC | CSVLDRGTNYGYTF
- | TRBJ1-3 | - | TRBV11-2 | TGTGCCAGCAGCTTAAAGGGAAACACCATATATTTT | CASSLKGNTIYF
TRBD1 | TRBJ2-7 | - | TRBV30 | TGTGCCTGGAGCGCGGACAGGGGCGAGCAGTACTTC | CAWSADRGEQYF
- | TRBJ2-7 | few | TRBV7-8 | TGTGCCAGCAGCTTAGGGGCTAGCGTCGGCGAGCAGTACTTC | CASSLGASVGEQYF
- | TRBJ2-2 | - | TRBV5-4 | TGTGCCAGCATATCCTCTGGAGGGCCAGGGACCGGGGAGCTGTTTTTT | CASISSGGPGTGELFF
TRBD1 | TRBJ1-5 | few | TRBV5-8 | TGTGCCAGTACCACAGGGGGCTTTGGCAATCAGCCCCAGCATTTT | CASTTGGFGNQPQHF
- | TRBJ2-1 | - | TRBV5-1 | TGCGCCAGCAGCTTGGAGCCGGGATTGGGTGTCCAGCAGTTCTTC | CASSLEPGLGVQQFF
- | TRBJ1-1 | - | TRBV7-3 | TGTGCCAGCAGCCCCGGGGGGAACACTGAAGCTTTCTTT | CASSPGGNTEAFF
- | TRBJ1-5 | - | TRBV28 | TGTGCCAGCAGTTTAGTGGACAGCATTCAGCCCCAGCATTTT | CASSLVDSIQPQHF
- | TRBJ2-3 | - | TRBV5-1 | TGCGCCAGCAGCTTGGACGGCTATAGCACAGATACGCAGTATTTT | CASSLDGYSTDTQYF
- | TRBJ2-6 | - | TRBV7-3 | TGTGCCAGCAGCTTAACGGTGTCGGCTGGGGCCAACGTCCTGACTTTC | CASSLTVSAGANVLTF
- | TRBJ2-5 | - | TRBV7-2 | TGTGCCAGCAGCTTAGCACGGGGTCAAGAGACCCAGTACTTC | CASSLARGQETQYF
- | TRBJ2-7 | once | TRBV7-3 | TGTGCCAGCAGTCCTGGTGGGAGCTACGAGCAGTACTTC | CASSPGGSYEQYF
- | TRBJ2-1 | once | TRBV7-9 | TGTGCCAGCAGCTTAGGATGGGACTCCGTGTCTGAGCAGTTCTTC | CASSLGWDSVSEQFF
- | TRBJ2-2 | - | TRBV28 | TGTGCCAGCAGTCTCTCGACAGCATCGAACACCGGGGAGCTGTTTTTT | CASSLSTASNTGELFF
- | TRBJ2-7 | - | TRBV11-2 | TGTGCCAGCAGCGGAGCGGGTCTCTCCTACGAGCAGTACTTC | CASSGAGLSYEQYF
- | TRBJ1-1 | - | TRBV4-1 | TGCGCCAGCAGCCAAGATGATCGGGCCGGGGACGCTGAAGCTTTCTTT | CASSQDDRAGDAEAFF
TRBD2 | TRBJ2-1 | - | TRBV19 | TGTGCCAGTAGTACCTTGAGCGGGGGGAACAATGAGCAGTTCTTC | CASSTLSGGNNEQFF
TRBD1 | TRBJ1-4 | once | TRBV5-4 | TGTGCCAGCAGCCGGACAGGGACTAGAACTAATGAAAAACTGTTTTTT | CASSRTGTRTNEKLFF
- | TRBJ2-1 | few | TRBV10-1 | TGCGCCAGCAGTGAGATCGGGGATAAACAGCAGTTCTTC | CASSEIGDKQQFF
TRBD1 | TRBJ2-7 | once | TRBV10-3 | TGTGCCATCAGGACGACAGGGAACGAGCAGTACTTC | CAIRTTGNEQYF
TRBD2 | TRBJ2-3 | - | TRBV10-2 | TGCGCCAGCCGGGGGGTCCCTAATACGCAGTATTTT | CASRGVPNTQYF
- | TRBJ1-1 | - | TRBV19 | TGTGCCAGTAGTACCGGGACATATGTCACTGAAGCTTTCTTT | CASSTGTYVTEAFF
- | TRBJ2-2 | - | TRBV11-2 | TGTGCCAGCAGTAGCACTAGGGTGGCGGGCGGGGAGCTGTTTTTT | CASSSTRVAGGELFF
- | TRBJ2-7 | - | TRBV9 | TGTGCCAGCAGCGTAGATCCAGCCGACTACGAGCAGTACTTC | CASSVDPADYEQYF
- | TRBJ1-6 | - | TRBV7-3 | TGTGCCAGCAGGGAAACGATCGGAGCGAATTCACCCCTCCACTTT | CASRETIGANSPLHF
TRBD1 | TRBJ1-2 | - | TRBV10-3 | TGTGCCATCACCAATTTCGGGACAGGGGTCTATGGCTACACCTTC | CAITNFGTGVYGYTF
- | TRBJ2-7 | once | TRBV4-1 | TGCGCCAGCAGCCAAGAGGAGACCAGAACCTACGAGCAGTACTTC | CASSQEETRTYEQYF
TRBD1 | TRBJ1-1 | - | TRBV5-5 | TGTGCCAGCAGCCTCGGACAGGGGCTCGCTGAAGCTTTCTTT | CASSLGQGLAEAFF
- | TRBJ2-5 | - | TRBV5-1 | TGCGCCAGCAGCTTAGAAGAGAGGACCCAGTACTTC | CASSLEERTQYF
- | TRBJ1-5 | - | TRBV30 | TGTGCCTGGAGTCCTCGACATTTGGGTCAGCCCCAGCATTTT | CAWSPRHLGQPQHF
- | TRBJ2-7 | few | TRBV7-9 | TGTGCCAGCAGCTTAACCCTCCGATCCTACGAGCAGTACTTC | CASSLTLRSYEQYF
- | TRBJ1-6 | - | TRBV6-5 | TGTGCCAGCAAAATGTCCAGGGCACTTTCACCCCTCCACTTT | CASKMSRALSPLHF
- | TRBJ1-4 | - | TRBV7-9 | TGTGCCAGCAGCTTAGCGGCCCTTAATGTCGAAAAACTGTTTTTT | CASSLAALNVEKLFF
TRBD1 | TRBJ1-3 | - | TRBV19 | TGTGCCAGTCGGGACAGGGGGCTTGGAAACACCATATATTTT | CASRDRGLGNTIYF
TRBD1 | TRBJ2-5 | - | TRBV6-6 | TGTGCCAGCAGCAACCCACCGGGACAGGGGCGAGAGACCCAGTACTTC | CASSNPPGQGRETQYF